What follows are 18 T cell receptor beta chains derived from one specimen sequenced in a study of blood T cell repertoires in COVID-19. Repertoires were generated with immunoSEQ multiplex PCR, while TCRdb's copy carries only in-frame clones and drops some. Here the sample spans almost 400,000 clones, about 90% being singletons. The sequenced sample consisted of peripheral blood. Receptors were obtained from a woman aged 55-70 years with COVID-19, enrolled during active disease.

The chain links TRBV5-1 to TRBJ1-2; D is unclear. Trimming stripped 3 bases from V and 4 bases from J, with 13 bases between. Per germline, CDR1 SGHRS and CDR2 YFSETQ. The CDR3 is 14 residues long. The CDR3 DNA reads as TGCGCCAGCAGCTCGAACGGGGAGGGCTATGGCTACACCTTC. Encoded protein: CASSSNGEGYGYTF.

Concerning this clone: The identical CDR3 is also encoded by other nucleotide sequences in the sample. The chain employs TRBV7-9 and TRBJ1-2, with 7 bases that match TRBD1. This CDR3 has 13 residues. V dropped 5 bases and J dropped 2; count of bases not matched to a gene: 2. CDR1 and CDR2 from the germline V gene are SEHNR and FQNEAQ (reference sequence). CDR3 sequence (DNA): TGTGCCAGCAGCCTGGGACAGAACTATGGCTACACCTTC. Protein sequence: CASSLGQNYGYTF.

The CDR3 here is CASSLGGQGFYEQYF. DNA of the CDR3: TGCGCCAGCAGCTTGGGGGGACAGGGTTTCTACGAGCAGTACTTC. The chain is built from TRBV5-1 and TRBJ2-7, with TRBD1 matching 9 bases. V lost 0 bases, J lost 3 bases, and 4 bases stayed unmatched. The CDR3 has 15 residues. CDR1 SGHRS and CDR2 YFSETQ come from the germline V gene.

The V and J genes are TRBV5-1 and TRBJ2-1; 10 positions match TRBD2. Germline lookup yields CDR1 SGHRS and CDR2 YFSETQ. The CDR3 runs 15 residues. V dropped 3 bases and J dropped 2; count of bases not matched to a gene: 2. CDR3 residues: CASSSGLATYNEQFF. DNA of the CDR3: TGCGCCAGCAGCTCGGGACTAGCGACCTACAATGAGCAGTTCTTC.

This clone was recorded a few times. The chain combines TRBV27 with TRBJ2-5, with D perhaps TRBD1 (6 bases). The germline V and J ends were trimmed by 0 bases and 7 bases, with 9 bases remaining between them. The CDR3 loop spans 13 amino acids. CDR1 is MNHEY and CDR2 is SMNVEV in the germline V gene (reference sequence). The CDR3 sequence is CASSLSTGSTQYF. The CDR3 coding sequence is TGTGCCAGCAGTTTATCAACAGGGTCGACCCAGTACTTC.

CDR3 residues: CASSYAPQGAGTEAFF. The CDR3 nucleotides are TGTGCCAGCAGCTACGCCCCACAGGGGGCTGGCACTGAAGCTTTCTTT. The chain recombines TRBV7-3 with TRBJ1-1; 9 bases match TRBD1. The CDR3 loop spans 16 amino acids. CDR1 is SGHTA, CDR2 FQGTGA, per germline. With V trimmed by 4 bases and J by 4 bases, 10 bases remained unmatched.

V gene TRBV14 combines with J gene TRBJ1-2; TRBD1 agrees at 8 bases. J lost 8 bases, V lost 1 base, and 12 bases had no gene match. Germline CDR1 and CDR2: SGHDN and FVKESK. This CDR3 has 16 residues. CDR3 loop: CASSQVLGQGGGGYTF. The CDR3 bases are TGTGCCAGCAGCCAAGTCCTCGGACAGGGAGGAGGAGGCTACACCTTC.

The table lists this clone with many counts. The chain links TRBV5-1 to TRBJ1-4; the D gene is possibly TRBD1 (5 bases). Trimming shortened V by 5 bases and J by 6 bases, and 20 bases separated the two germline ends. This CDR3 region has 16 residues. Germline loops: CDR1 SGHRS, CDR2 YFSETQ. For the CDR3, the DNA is TGCGCCAGCAGTCCTGGTCTAGGGGTTAAGGATGAAAAACTGTTTTTT. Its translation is CASSPGLGVKDEKLFF. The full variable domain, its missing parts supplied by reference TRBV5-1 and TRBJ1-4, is KAGVTQTPRYLIKTRGQQVTLSCSPISGHRSVSWYQQTPGQGLQFLFEYFSETQRNKGNFPGRFSGRQFSNSRSEMNVSTLELGDSALYLCASSPGLGVKDEKLFFGSGTQLSVL.

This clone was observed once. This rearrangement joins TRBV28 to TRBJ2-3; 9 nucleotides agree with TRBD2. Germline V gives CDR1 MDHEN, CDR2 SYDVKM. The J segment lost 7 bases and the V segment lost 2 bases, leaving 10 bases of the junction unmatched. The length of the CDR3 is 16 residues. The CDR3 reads CASSLPLAGGRNTQYF. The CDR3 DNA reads TGTGCCAGCAGTTTACCTCTGGCGGGGGGGCGAAATACGCAGTATTTT.

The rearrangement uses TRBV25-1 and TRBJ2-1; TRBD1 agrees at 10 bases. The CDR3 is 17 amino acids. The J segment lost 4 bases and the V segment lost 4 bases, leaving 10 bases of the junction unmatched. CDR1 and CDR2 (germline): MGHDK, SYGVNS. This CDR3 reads CASSAHTGTGVYNEQFF. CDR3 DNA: TGTGCCAGCAGTGCCCACACCGGGACAGGGGTATACAATGAGCAGTTCTTC.

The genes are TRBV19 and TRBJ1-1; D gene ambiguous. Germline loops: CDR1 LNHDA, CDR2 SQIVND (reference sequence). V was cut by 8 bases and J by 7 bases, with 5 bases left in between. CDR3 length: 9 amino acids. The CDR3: CASGREAFF. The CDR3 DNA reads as TGTGCCAGTGGCCGTGAAGCTTTCTTT.

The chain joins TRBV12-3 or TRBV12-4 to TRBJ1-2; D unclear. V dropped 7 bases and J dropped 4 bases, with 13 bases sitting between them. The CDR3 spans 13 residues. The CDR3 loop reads CASTRESIYGYTF. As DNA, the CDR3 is TGTGCCAGCACCCGGGAGTCGATCTATGGCTACACCTTC.

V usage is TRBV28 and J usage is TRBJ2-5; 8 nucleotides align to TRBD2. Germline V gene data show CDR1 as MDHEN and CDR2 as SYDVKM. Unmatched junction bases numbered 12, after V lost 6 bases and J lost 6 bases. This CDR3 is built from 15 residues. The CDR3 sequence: CASSSAGGGRQTQYF. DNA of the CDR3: TGTGCCAGCAGCTCCGCGGGGGGAGGGCGGCAGACCCAGTACTTC.

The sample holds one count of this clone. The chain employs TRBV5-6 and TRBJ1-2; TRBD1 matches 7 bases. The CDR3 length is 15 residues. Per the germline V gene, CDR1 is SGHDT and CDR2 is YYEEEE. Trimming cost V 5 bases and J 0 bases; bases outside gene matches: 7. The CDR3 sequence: CASSYGQVTNYGYTF. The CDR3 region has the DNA TGTGCCAGCAGTTATGGACAGGTTACTAACTATGGCTACACCTTC.

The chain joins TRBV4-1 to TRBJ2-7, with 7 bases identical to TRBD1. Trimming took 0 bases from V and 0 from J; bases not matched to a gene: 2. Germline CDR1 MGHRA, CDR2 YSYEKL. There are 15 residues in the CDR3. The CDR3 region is CASSQEGGRSYEQYF. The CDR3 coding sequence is TGCGCCAGCAGCCAAGAAGGGGGCCGCTCCTACGAGCAGTACTTC.

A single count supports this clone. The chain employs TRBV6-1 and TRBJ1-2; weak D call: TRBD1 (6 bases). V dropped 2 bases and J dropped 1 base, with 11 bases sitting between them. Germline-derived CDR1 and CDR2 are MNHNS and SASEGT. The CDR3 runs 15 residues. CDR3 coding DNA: TGTGCCAGCAGTGAAAAGGGGGGGTTTAACTATGGCTACACCTTC. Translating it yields CASSEKGGFNYGYTF.

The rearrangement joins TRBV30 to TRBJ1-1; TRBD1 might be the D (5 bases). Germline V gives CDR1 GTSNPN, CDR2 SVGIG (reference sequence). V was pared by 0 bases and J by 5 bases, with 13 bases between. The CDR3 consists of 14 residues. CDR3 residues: CAWSVPPGRTEAFF. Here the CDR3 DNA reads TGTGCCTGGAGTGTACCCCCAGGGCGGACTGAAGCTTTCTTT.

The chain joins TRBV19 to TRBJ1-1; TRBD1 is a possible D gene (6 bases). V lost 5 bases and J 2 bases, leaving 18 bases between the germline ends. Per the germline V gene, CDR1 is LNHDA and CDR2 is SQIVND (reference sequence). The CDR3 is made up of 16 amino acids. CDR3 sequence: CASSGTQQGHNTEAFF. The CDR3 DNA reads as TGTGCCAGTAGTGGCACTCAACAGGGTCACAACACTGAAGCTTTCTTT.